The text below deals with one TCR beta chain. These data come from a study of OX40 agonist ivuxolimab in advanced cancers. Turning to the study itself: People who had prior anti-PD-1, anti-PD-L1 or anti-CTLA-4 therapy could take part, and under 45% had some.

Sequenced by immunoSEQ multiplex PCR; TCRdb stores in-frame clones only, minus some. Seen here are 71,000 or so clones, approximately 80% observed once, and the top ten hold 7% to 9.5%. V was clipped by 5 bases and J by 6 bases, with 20 bases between them. Germline V gene data show CDR1 as SQVTM and CDR2 as ANQGSEA. The CDR3 contains 15 residues. The sequencing here drew on CD4+ or CD8+ T cells sorted from blood, taken in a trial of the OX40 agonist ivuxolimab. This TCR derives from an adult with an advanced solid tumor such as melanoma, head and neck, liver or kidney cancer. The genes are TRBV29-1 and TRBJ2-1, with D possibly matching TRBD2 (5 bases). CDR3: CSVMPPIREANEQFF. The CDR3 bases are TGCAGCGTTATGCCCCCCATTCGGGAAGCCAATGAGCAGTTCTTC.